The 17 T cell receptor beta chains presented below share a single source sample, sequenced in a study of metastatic and nonmetastatic thyroid tumors. All patients were treatment-naive before thyroid surgery. TCRdb ran MiXCR on the PCR reads. The repertoire holds thousands of clones, with 35% as singletons. Source material: adjacent normal tissue. The receptors derive from a female donor with papillary thyroid cancer or a benign thyroid nodule (not recorded which). Some clones in this sample may be carry-over from other donors' samples.

The chain combines TRBV27 with TRBJ1-2, with a possible D match to TRBD1 (6 bases). The V gene's germline CDR1 is MNHEY and CDR2 SMNVEV (reference sequence). Trimming pared 6 bases from V and 4 bases from J, leaving 15 bases between. The CDR3 totals 14 residues. CDR3 nucleotides: TGTGCCAGCAGCTCCTTCGGGGGCCCCTATGGCTACACCTTC. As protein: CASSSFGGPYGYTF.

The rearrangement joins TRBV19 to TRBJ2-7, with 10 bases identical to TRBD1. The CDR3 is 14 residues long. J lost 0 bases, V lost 6 bases, and 2 bases had no gene match. Per the germline V gene, CDR1 is LNHDA and CDR2 is SQIVND (reference sequence). As DNA, the CDR3 is TGTGCCAGTAGCCGGACAGGGGGCTCCTACGAGCAGTACTTC. This translates into CASSRTGGSYEQYF.

The V and J genes are TRBV28 and TRBJ1-2; no reliable D call. The CDR3 spans 15 residues. CDR1 is MDHEN and CDR2 is SYDVKM in the germline V gene. Trimming left V 5 bases short and J 7 bases short, with 20 bases between. CDR3 region: CASSDSLREVAGYTF. For the CDR3, the DNA is TGTGCCAGCAGTGACTCCTTGAGGGAGGTCGCTGGCTACACCTTC.

CDR3 protein: CSVRDRVSHEQYF. The CDR3 region has the DNA TGCAGCGTGAGGGACAGGGTATCCCACGAGCAGTACTTC. The chain is built from TRBV29-1 and TRBJ2-7; 9 bases match TRBD1. There are 13 residues in the CDR3. Losses at the gene ends were 6 bases for V and 5 bases for J; bases not matched to a gene: 8. Germline V CDR1 and CDR2: SQVTM, ANQGSEA.

The table lists this clone with a few counts. This chain connects TRBV6-1 to TRBJ1-3; possibly TRBD1 for D (6 bases). The CDR3 consists of 14 residues. V dropped 6 bases and J dropped 0 bases, with 9 bases sitting between them. Germline CDR1 is MNHNS and CDR2 is SASEGT. The CDR3 DNA reads as TGTGCCAGCAGGAGGGACAACTCTGGAAACACCATATATTTT. Amino acid sequence: CASRRDNSGNTIYF.

This chain uses TRBV6-2 or TRBV6-3 with TRBJ2-2, with TRBD2 identical over 15 bases. CDR3 length equals 19 residues. CDR1 is MNHEY, CDR2 SVGEGT, per germline. The V segment lost 5 bases and the J segment 4 bases; nucleotides outside the gene matches: 11. CDR3 nucleotides: TGTGCCAGCAGTCATCCCGGACTAGCGGGGGGGCCCGGCACCGGGGAGCTGTTTTTT. Translating it yields CASSHPGLAGGPGTGELFF.

This clone was observed a few times. The V and J genes are TRBV28 and TRBJ2-7; no definite D call. The germline gives CDR1 MDHEN, CDR2 SYDVKM. V was shortened by 3 bases and J by 3 bases, with 6 bases between the two germline ends. There are 12 residues in the CDR3. For the CDR3, the DNA is TGTGCCAGCAGTTTCGACCGCTACGAGCAGTACTTC. Translated: CASSFDRYEQYF.

This clone was seen only a few times. V gene TRBV6-5 combines with J gene TRBJ2-2; D is perhaps TRBD1 (6 bases). CDR3 length equals 14 residues. Deletions cut 2 bases from V and 6 bases from J, with 10 bases between. In germline, CDR1 is MNHEY, CDR2 SVGAGI. Written as DNA, the CDR3 is TGTGCCAGCAGTTACGTCGAGGGGGCCGGGGAGCTGTTTTTT. The encoded protein is CASSYVEGAGELFF.

This chain joins TRBV3-1 and TRBJ2-2, with TRBD2 matching over 7 bases. Trimming removed 3 bases from V and 0 bases from J; junction bases left unmatched: 4. Looked up from germline, CDR1 is LGHDT and CDR2 is YNNKEL (reference sequence). The CDR3 spans 16 residues. The CDR3 DNA reads as TGTGCCAGCAGCCAGGGAGGACTAGCGAACACCGGGGAGCTGTTTTTT. This translates into CASSQGGLANTGELFF.

The rearrangement links TRBV6-1 to TRBJ2-7; D may be TRBD2 (5 bases). V lost 5 bases and J lost 3, with 14 bases in between. The germline CDR1 and CDR2 sequences are MNHNS and SASEGT. CDR3 length: 14 amino acids. This CDR3 is CASSPWTGSYEQYF. CDR3 nucleotide sequence: TGTGCCAGCAGTCCCTGGACGGGGAGCTACGAGCAGTACTTC.

This clone was observed at least ten times. The chain links TRBV6-2 or TRBV6-3 to TRBJ2-7, with D uncertain. Germline V lookup: CDR1 MNHEY, CDR2 SVGEGT. This CDR3 region has 16 residues. The V gene lost 0 bases and the J gene lost 3 bases, with 15 bases spanning the gap. In DNA form, the CDR3 reads TGTGCCAGCAGTTACTCGATGGTCTCGGGTGACTACGAGCAGTACTTC. Encoded protein: CASSYSMVSGDYEQYF.

This clone was detected a few times. This chain joins TRBV10-3 and TRBJ1-1; 10 nucleotides line up with TRBD1. The junction had 2 bases not matched to a gene; V was cut back by 4 bases and J by 6 bases. Germline CDR1 and CDR2: ENHRY and SYGVKD. The CDR3 sequence is 13 residues long. This CDR3 reads CAISVTGGPEAFF. CDR3 coding DNA: TGTGCCATCAGTGTGACAGGGGGCCCTGAAGCTTTCTTT.

Judged by abundance, this clone is large (0.1 to 1%). The chain employs TRBV19 and TRBJ1-1; a possible D gene is TRBD1 (6 bases). The CDR3 runs to 14 residues. Germline CDR1 is LNHDA and CDR2 is SQIVND (reference sequence). V was cut by 6 bases and J by 1 base, with 12 bases left in between. The CDR3: CASRDRGGNTEAFF. CDR3 sequence (DNA): TGTGCCAGTAGAGACCGAGGGGGGAACACTGAAGCTTTCTTT.

This chain connects TRBV11-2 to TRBJ2-1, with D hard to call. V shed 3 bases and J shed 9 bases, with 6 bases lying between them. This CDR3 has 11 residues. Germline V gives CDR1 SGHAT, CDR2 FQNNGV. CDR3 region: CASSLESEQFF. In DNA form, the CDR3 reads TGTGCCAGCAGCTTGGAAAGTGAGCAGTTCTTC.

This clone showed up just a few times. J is TRBJ2-3 and V is TRBV6-1; either TRBD1 or TRBD2 may supply D (5 bases each). This CDR3 region has 14 residues. Per the germline V gene, CDR1 is MNHNS and CDR2 is SASEGT. V was pared by 7 bases and J by 2 bases, with 13 bases between. The CDR3 reads CASKTEGHTDTQYF. DNA for the CDR3: TGTGCCAGCAAGACTGAGGGGCACACAGATACGCAGTATTTT.

V usage is TRBV11-2 and J usage is TRBJ1-1; tentatively, D is TRBD1 (5 bases). Trimming removed 1 base at V and 3 bases at J, with 15 bases between. CDR3 length: 16 residues. CDR1 is SGHAT and CDR2 is FQNNGV in the germline V gene. As DNA, the CDR3 is TGTGCCAGCAGCTTAGGGGGCGGACGGCGGGACACTGAAGCTTTCTTT. Translated, it gives CASSLGGGRRDTEAFF.

The gene calls are TRBV20-1 and TRBJ2-7; 12 positions match TRBD2. Trimming took 1 base from V and 4 from J; bases not matched to a gene: 8. Germline loops: CDR1 DFQATT, CDR2 SNEGSKA (reference sequence). The CDR3 is made up of 16 amino acids. CDR3 protein: CSARVWTSGKGYEQYF. The CDR3 bases are TGCAGTGCTAGAGTCTGGACTAGCGGGAAAGGGTACGAGCAGTACTTC.